One and the same sample provided the 4 T cell receptor beta chains below, sequenced in a study of early T cells in non-severe SARS-CoV-2 infection. Via MiXCR, TCRdb re-called the 5' RACE reads, giving one row per CDR3 protein. The sample lists roughly 75,000 distinct CDR3 sequences, 11% occurring once. Sequencing was performed on whole blood. The receptors originated from an adult who was a healthcare worker with PCR-confirmed SARS-CoV-2 infection or an uninfected control (not recorded which).

This clonotype was seen a handful of times. The genes are TRBV21-1 and TRBJ2-7. TRBV21-1 is deemed a pseudogene. This CDR3 is built from 15 residues. Here the CDR3 reads CASSKLGRVPYEQYF. In DNA form, the CDR3 reads TGTGCCAGCAGCAAATTAGGTAGGGTCCCCTACGAGCAGTACTTC.

The table lists this clonotype with many counts. The chain joins TRBV12-3 or TRBV12-4 to TRBJ1-6; D not resolved. V shed 5 bases and J shed 6 bases, with 8 bases lying between them. The CDR3 loop spans 13 amino acids. The CDR3 region has the DNA TGTGCCAGCAGTCGGGGATTTAATTCACCCCTCCACTTT. Its protein is CASSRGFNSPLHF.

Many counts were recorded for this clonotype. This chain links TRBV6-2 or TRBV6-3 with TRBJ1-2, with 7 nucleotides matching TRBD1. The CDR3 is 15 amino acids. V lost 6 bases to trimming and J lost 3 bases; unmatched junction nucleotides: 10. Germline V lookup: CDR1 MNHEY, CDR2 SVGEGT. CDR3 in DNA: TGTGCCAGCAGATGGGCGGACAGGAGTTACTATGGCTACACCTTC. Translated, it gives CASRWADRSYYGYTF.

This clonotype was counted many times. V usage is TRBV20-1 and J usage is TRBJ2-1; 11 bases are shared with TRBD2. Germline V CDR1 and CDR2: DFQATT, SNEGSKA (reference sequence). V shed 5 bases and J 4 bases; nucleotides not matched to a gene: 4. This CDR3 comprises 14 residues. CDR3 bases: TGCAGTGCTTTACTAGCGGGGGTGTACAATGAGCAGTTCTTC. Its protein is CSALLAGVYNEQFF.